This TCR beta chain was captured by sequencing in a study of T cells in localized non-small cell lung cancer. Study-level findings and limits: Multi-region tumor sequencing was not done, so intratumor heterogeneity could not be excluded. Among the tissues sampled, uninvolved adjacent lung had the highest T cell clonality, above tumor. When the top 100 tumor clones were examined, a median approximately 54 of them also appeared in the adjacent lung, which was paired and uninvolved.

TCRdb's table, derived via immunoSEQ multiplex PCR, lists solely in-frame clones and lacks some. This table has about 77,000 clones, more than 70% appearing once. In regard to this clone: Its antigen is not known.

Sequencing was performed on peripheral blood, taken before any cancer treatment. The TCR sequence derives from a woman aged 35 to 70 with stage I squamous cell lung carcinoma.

CDR3 amino acids: CAWSSQGAFAEAFF. Here the CDR3 DNA reads TGTGCCTGGAGTTCACAGGGGGCGTTCGCTGAAGCTTTCTTT. The V gene is TRBV30, the J gene TRBJ1-1, with TRBD1 identical over 9 bases. The CDR3 totals 14 residues. Germline-derived CDR1 and CDR2 are GTSNPN and SVGIG (reference sequence). The J segment lost 6 bases and the V segment lost 2 bases, leaving 7 bases of the junction unmatched.